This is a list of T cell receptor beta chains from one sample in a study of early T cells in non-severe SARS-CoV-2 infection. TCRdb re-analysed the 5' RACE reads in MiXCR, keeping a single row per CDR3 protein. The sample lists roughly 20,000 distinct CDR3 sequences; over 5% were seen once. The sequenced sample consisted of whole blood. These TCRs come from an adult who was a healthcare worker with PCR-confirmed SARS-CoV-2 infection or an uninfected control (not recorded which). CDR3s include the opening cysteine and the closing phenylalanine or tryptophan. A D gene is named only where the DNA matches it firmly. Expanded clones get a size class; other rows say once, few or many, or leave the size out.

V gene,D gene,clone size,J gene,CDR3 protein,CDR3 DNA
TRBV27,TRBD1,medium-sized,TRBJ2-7,CASSQDRVEQYF,TGTGCCAGCAGCCAGGACAGGGTCGAGCAGTACTTC
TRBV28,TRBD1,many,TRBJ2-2,CASSSWTGAMNTGELFF,TGTGCCAGCAGTTCATGGACAGGGGCCATGAACACCGGGGAGCTGTTTTTT
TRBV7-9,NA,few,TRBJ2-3,CASSPVDTQYF,TGTGCCAGCAGCCCAGTTGATACGCAGTATTTT
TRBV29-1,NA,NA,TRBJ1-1,CSPDMWVDTEAFF,TGCAGCCCCGACATGTGGGTGGACACTGAAGCTTTCTTT
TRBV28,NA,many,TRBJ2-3,CATLSSSTQYF,TGTGCCACTTTATCGTCGAGTACGCAGTATTTT
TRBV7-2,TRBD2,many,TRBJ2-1,CASSPLAGGRGNEQFF,TGTGCCAGCAGCCCATTAGCGGGAGGGCGGGGCAATGAGCAGTTCTTC
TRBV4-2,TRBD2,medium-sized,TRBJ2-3,CASSQRPGLADRDTQYF,TGTGCCAGCAGCCAAAGGCCGGGACTAGCGGACCGGGATACGCAGTATTTT
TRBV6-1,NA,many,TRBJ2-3,CASTPRFRVGGGTDTQYF,TGTGCCAGCACACCGAGGTTCCGAGTCGGAGGGGGCACAGATACGCAGTATTTT
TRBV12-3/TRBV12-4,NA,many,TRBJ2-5,CASSFPLLGAGETQYF,TGTGCCAGCAGTTTCCCTCTTTTGGGGGCCGGAGAGACCCAGTACTTC
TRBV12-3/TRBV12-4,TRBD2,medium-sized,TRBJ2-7,CASSLTGFPREASSYEQYF,TGTGCCAGCAGTTTAACCGGGTTCCCCCGGGAGGCTAGCTCCTACGAGCAGTACTTC
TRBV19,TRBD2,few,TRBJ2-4,CASRREDLQDIQYF,TGTGCCAGTAGACGGGAGGACTTGCAAGACATTCAGTACTTC
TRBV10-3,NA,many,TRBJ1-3,CAISEGPSQGNTIYF,TGTGCCATCAGTGAGGGACCCTCACAGGGAAACACCATATATTTT
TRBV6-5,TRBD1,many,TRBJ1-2,CASSYLGQGTYGYTF,TGTGCCAGCAGTTACTTGGGACAGGGCACCTATGGCTACACCTTC
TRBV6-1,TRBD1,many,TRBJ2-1,CASWDRVHEQFF,TGTGCCAGCTGGGACAGGGTGCATGAGCAGTTCTTC
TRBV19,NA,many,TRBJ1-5,CASSSGPEPQHF,TGTGCCAGTAGTTCCGGGCCGGAGCCCCAGCATTTT
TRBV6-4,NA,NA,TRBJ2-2,CASSEARASLPGELFF,TGTGCCAGCAGTGAGGCCCGTGCTAGCCTTCCCGGGGAGCTGTTTTTT
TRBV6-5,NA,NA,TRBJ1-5,CASRPTTGGDHQPQHF,TGTGCCAGCAGACCTACCACCGGAGGAGACCATCAGCCCCAGCATTTT
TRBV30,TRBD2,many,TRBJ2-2,CAWTRGLAGTGELFF,TGTGCCTGGACCAGGGGACTAGCGGGAACCGGGGAGCTGTTTTTT
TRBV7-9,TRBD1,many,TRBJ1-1,CASSSLGQANTEAFF,TGTGCCAGCAGCTCGCTGGGACAGGCGAACACTGAAGCTTTCTTT
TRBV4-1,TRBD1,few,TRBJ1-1,CASSQVGQGRTEAFF,TGCGCCAGCAGCCAAGTTGGACAGGGTAGGACTGAAGCTTTCTTT
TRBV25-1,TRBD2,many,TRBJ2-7,CASSGSGTSAYEQYF,TGTGCCAGCAGTGGTTCCGGGACTAGCGCATACGAGCAGTACTTC
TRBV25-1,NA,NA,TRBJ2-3,CASSQGWVTDTQYF,TGTGCCAGCAGTCAAGGTTGGGTCACAGATACGCAGTATTTT
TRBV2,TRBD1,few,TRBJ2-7,CASSVRGPNSLHYEQYF,TGTGCCAGCAGTGTCAGGGGGCCAAATTCTCTTCACTACGAGCAGTACTTC
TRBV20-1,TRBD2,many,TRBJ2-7,CSAGLAGAGEQYF,TGCAGTGCAGGACTAGCGGGAGCTGGCGAGCAGTACTTC
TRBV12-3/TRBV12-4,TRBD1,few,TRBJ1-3,CASSFGTAGNTIYF,TGTGCCAGCAGTTTTGGGACAGCTGGAAACACCATATATTTT
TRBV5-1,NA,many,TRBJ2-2,CASSPGPPSTGELFF,TGCGCCAGCAGCCCAGGACCCCCGAGCACCGGGGAGCTGTTTTTT
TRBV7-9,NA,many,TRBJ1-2,CASSLVVGGYGYTF,TGTGCCAGCAGCTTGGTGGTGGGGGGCTATGGCTACACCTTC
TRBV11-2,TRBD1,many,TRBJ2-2,CASSPKLGTVAGELFF,TGTGCCAGCAGCCCGAAACTAGGGACAGTCGCCGGGGAGCTGTTTTTT
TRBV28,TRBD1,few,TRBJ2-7,CASSFPGQGAREQYF,TGTGCCAGCAGTTTTCCGGGACAGGGGGCGAGGGAGCAGTACTTC
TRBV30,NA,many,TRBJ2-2,CAWRLPTGFNTGELFF,TGTGCCTGGAGACTTCCCACAGGGTTTAATACCGGGGAGCTGTTTTTT
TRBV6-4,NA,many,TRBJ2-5,CASRGSGLTRETQYF,TGTGCCAGCCGAGGTAGCGGTCTAACGAGAGAGACCCAGTACTTC
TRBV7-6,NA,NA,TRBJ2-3,CVSSPISGTSTDTQYF,TGTGTCAGCAGCCCTATAAGCGGAACTAGCACAGATACGCAGTATTTT
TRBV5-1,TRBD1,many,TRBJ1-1,CASSLDRGDTEAFF,TGCGCCAGCAGCTTGGACAGGGGAGACACTGAAGCTTTCTTT
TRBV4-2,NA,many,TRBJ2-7,CASSHGQNYEQYF,TGTGCCAGCAGCCACGGACAGAACTACGAGCAGTACTTC
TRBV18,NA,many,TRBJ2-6,CASSPKSGQFSGANVLTF,TGTGCCAGCTCACCCAAATCAGGACAGTTCTCTGGGGCCAACGTCCTGACTTTC
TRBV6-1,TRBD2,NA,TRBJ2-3,CASGRAGTDTQYF,TGTGCCAGCGGGAGGGCCGGGACAGATACGCAGTATTTT
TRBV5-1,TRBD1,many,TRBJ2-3,CASSYLQGFTDTQYF,TGCGCCAGCAGCTACCTACAGGGGTTCACAGATACGCAGTATTTT
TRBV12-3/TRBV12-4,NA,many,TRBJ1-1,CASSLEKGANTEAFF,TGTGCCAGCAGTTTAGAAAAGGGAGCGAACACTGAAGCTTTCTTT
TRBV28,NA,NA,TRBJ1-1,CASWGTLGGIMNTEAFF,TGTGCCAGCTGGGGAACCTTAGGGGGGATCATGAACACTGAAGCTTTCTTT
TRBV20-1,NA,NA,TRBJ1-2,CSATTMTNYGYTF,TGCAGTGCCACGACGATGACTAACTATGGCTACACCTTC
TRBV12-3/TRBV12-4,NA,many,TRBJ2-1,CASSLERLFLNEQFF,TGTGCCAGCAGTTTGGAGCGGCTCTTTTTGAATGAGCAGTTCTTC
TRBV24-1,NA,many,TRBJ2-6,CATSGRSGANVLTF,TGTGCCACCAGTGGACGATCTGGGGCCAACGTCCTGACTTTC
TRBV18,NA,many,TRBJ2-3,CASSPPRRGPTDTQYF,TGTGCCAGCTCACCACCAAGGAGAGGGCCAACAGATACGCAGTATTTT
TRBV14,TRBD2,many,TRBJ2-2,CASSQGYGRGAGVMAGELFF,TGTGCCAGCAGCCAAGGCTATGGAAGAGGAGCGGGAGTAATGGCCGGGGAGCTGTTTTTT
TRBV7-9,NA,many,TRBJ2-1,CASGQRDYNEQFF,TGTGCCAGCGGCCAGCGAGACTACAATGAGCAGTTCTTC
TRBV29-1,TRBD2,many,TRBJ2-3,CSVVGTSEGGVDTQYF,TGCAGCGTTGTGGGTACTAGCGAGGGAGGCGTAGATACGCAGTATTTT
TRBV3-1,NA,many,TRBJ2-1,CASSPPRLNNEQFF,TGTGCCAGCAGCCCGCCTCGACTGAACAATGAGCAGTTCTTC
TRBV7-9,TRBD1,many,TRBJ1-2,CASSWTHPGQGASGYTF,TGTGCCAGCAGCTGGACGCACCCGGGACAGGGGGCCAGTGGCTACACCTTC
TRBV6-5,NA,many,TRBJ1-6,CASSYGGESPLHF,TGTGCCAGCAGTTACGGAGGGGAATCACCCCTCCACTTT
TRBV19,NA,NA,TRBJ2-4,CASSAGTTNIQYF,TGTGCCAGTAGCGCCGGGACAACAAACATTCAGTACTTC
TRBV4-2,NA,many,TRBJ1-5,CASSQDGGRSNQPQHF,TGTGCCAGCAGCCAAGATGGCGGCAGAAGCAATCAGCCCCAGCATTTT
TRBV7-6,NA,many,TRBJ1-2,CASSTLEVGGYTF,TGTGCCAGCAGCACCCTAGAAGTTGGTGGCTACACCTTC
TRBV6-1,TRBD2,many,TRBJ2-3,CASLIYSSGTDTQYF,TGTGCCAGCCTTATTTATTCTAGCGGTACAGATACGCAGTATTTT
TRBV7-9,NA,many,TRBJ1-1,CASSIELMNTEAFF,TGTGCCAGCAGTATAGAACTCATGAACACTGAAGCTTTCTTT